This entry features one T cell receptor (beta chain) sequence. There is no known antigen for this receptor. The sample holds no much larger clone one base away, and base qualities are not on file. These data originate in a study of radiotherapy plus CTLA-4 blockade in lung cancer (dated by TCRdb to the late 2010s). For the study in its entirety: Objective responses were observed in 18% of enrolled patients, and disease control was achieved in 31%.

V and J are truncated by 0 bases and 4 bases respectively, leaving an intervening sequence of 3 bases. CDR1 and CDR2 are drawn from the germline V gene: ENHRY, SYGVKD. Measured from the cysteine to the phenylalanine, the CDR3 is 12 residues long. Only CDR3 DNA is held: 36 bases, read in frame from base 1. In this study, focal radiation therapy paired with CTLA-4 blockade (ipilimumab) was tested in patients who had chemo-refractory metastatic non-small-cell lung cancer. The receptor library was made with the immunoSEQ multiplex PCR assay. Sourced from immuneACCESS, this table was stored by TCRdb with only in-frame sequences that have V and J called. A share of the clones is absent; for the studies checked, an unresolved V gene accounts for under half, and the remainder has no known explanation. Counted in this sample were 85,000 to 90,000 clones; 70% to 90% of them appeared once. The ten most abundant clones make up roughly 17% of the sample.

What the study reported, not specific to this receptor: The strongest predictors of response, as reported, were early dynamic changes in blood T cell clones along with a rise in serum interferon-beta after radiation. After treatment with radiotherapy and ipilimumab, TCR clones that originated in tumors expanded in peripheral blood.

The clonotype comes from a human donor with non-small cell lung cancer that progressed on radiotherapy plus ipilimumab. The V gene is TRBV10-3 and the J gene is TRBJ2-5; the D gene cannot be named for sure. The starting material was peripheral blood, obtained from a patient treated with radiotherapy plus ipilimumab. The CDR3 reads CAISESRETQYF. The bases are TGTGCCATCAGTGAGTCGAGAGAGACCCAGTACTTC.